This T cell receptor beta chain was captured in a study of cytomegalovirus exposure and HLA in healthy donors. PCR involved 60 Vbeta and 13 Jbeta primers. Sequenced by immunoSEQ multiplex PCR; TCRdb stores in-frame clones only, minus some. The sample yields 150,000 to 200,000 clones, roughly 88% seen once. Germline CDR1 reads SGDLS; CDR2 reads YYNGEE. The CDR3 loop spans 17 amino acids. Trimming cost V 0 bases and J 8 bases; bases outside gene matches: 16. This clonotype was obtained from a man in his forties or fifties in good health and CMV-seropositive. Sequencing was performed on PBMCs. V and J are TRBV9 and TRBJ1-1; 7 nucleotides agree with TRBD1. Written as DNA, the CDR3 is TGTGCCAGCAGCGTAGCTTCCCGGAACCCCGGACAGGACGAAGCTTTCTTT. Protein: CASSVASRNPGQDEAFF.